The rows below give T cell receptor beta chains drawn from one sample of a study of blood T cell repertoires in COVID-19. Data came from immunoSEQ multiplex PCR; TCRdb stores just in-frame clones and leaves some out. In the table there are fewer than 250,000 clones, over 80% of which are singletons. The sample was peripheral blood. Receptors originate from a human donor in a cohort sampled during active COVID-19. CDR3s leave out the opening cysteine and the closing phenylalanine or tryptophan.

CDR3aa: ASSFGRLADTQY; j_gene: TRBJ2-3; len: 12; v_gene: TRBV5-8
CDR3aa: ATSDWTGDGYT; j_gene: TRBJ1-2; len: 11; v_gene: TRBV24-1
CDR3aa: ATSRDRGRHYGYT; j_gene: TRBJ1-2; len: 13; v_gene: TRBV15
CDR3aa: ASSPGTGAGETQY; j_gene: TRBJ2-5; len: 13; v_gene: TRBV9
CDR3aa: ASSLGQGVYEQY; j_gene: TRBJ2-7; len: 12; v_gene: TRBV5-1
CDR3aa: ASSREETQY; j_gene: TRBJ2-5; len: 9; v_gene: TRBV25-1
CDR3aa: ASRKGGASNEQF; j_gene: TRBJ2-1; len: 12; v_gene: TRBV19
CDR3aa: ASSIDRRDRVI; j_gene: TRBJ2-1; len: 11; v_gene: TRBV19
CDR3aa: AWSTSEETQY; j_gene: TRBJ2-5; len: 10; v_gene: TRBV30
CDR3aa: ATSDPSRGEQF; j_gene: TRBJ2-1; len: 11; v_gene: TRBV24-1
CDR3aa: ASSPAGGSYGYT; j_gene: TRBJ1-2; len: 12; v_gene: TRBV28
CDR3aa: ASRLSRDNPQETQY; j_gene: TRBJ2-5; len: 14; v_gene: TRBV12-2
CDR3aa: ASYGQAEPTEAF; j_gene: TRBJ1-1; len: 12; v_gene: TRBV6-5
CDR3aa: ATSRGSNLEAQY; j_gene: TRBJ2-3; len: 12; v_gene: TRBV15
CDR3aa: ASSTLAGANTGELF; j_gene: TRBJ2-2; len: 14; v_gene: TRBV11-2
CDR3aa: SASSDRAEEQY; j_gene: TRBJ2-7; len: 11; v_gene: TRBV20-1
CDR3aa: ASSGWGGRPNTEAF; j_gene: TRBJ1-1; len: 14; v_gene: TRBV2
CDR3aa: ASSMKREAHSYNEQF; j_gene: TRBJ2-1; len: 15; v_gene: TRBV27
CDR3aa: ASKRTGANQPQH; j_gene: TRBJ1-5; len: 12; v_gene: TRBV6-5
CDR3aa: ASSLGRASYEQY; j_gene: TRBJ2-7; len: 12; v_gene: TRBV5-1
CDR3aa: ASSDGQTPGEQY; j_gene: TRBJ2-7; len: 12; v_gene: TRBV6-1
CDR3aa: ASSGQGAFDTGELF; j_gene: TRBJ2-2; len: 14; v_gene: TRBV7-9
CDR3aa: ASRVGTASRTEAF; j_gene: TRBJ1-1; len: 13; v_gene: TRBV12-2
CDR3aa: SASSYRGNEKLF; j_gene: TRBJ1-4; len: 12; v_gene: TRBV20-1
CDR3aa: ASSEYQGPYNSPLH; j_gene: TRBJ1-6; len: 14; v_gene: TRBV2
CDR3aa: ASSTLAGPTDTQY; j_gene: TRBJ2-3; len: 13; v_gene: TRBV21-1
CDR3aa: ASSQDPSGEQF; j_gene: TRBJ2-1; len: 11; v_gene: TRBV4-1
CDR3aa: ASSTGSSGNTIY; j_gene: TRBJ1-3; len: 12; v_gene: TRBV19
CDR3aa: ASSPREGTDTQY; j_gene: TRBJ2-3; len: 12; v_gene: TRBV18
CDR3aa: ASSVGQGVYYEQY; j_gene: TRBJ2-7; len: 13; v_gene: TRBV9
CDR3aa: ASSPRTGVTGELF; j_gene: TRBJ2-2; len: 13; v_gene: TRBV18
CDR3aa: ASSKWTSGAQETQY; j_gene: TRBJ2-5; len: 14; v_gene: TRBV28
CDR3aa: ASSLARTGGTDTQY; j_gene: TRBJ2-3; len: 14; v_gene: TRBV5-5
CDR3aa: SVDPAGAVLNEQF; j_gene: TRBJ2-1; len: 13; v_gene: TRBV29-1
CDR3aa: ASSLQGPDRYEQY; j_gene: TRBJ2-7; len: 13; v_gene: TRBV27
CDR3aa: ASSLEGQGNGNEQF; j_gene: TRBJ2-1; len: 14; v_gene: TRBV5-1
CDR3aa: ASSRPGQESYEQY; j_gene: TRBJ2-7; len: 13; v_gene: TRBV5-4
CDR3aa: ASSRAGGDTQY; j_gene: TRBJ2-3; len: 11; v_gene: TRBV5-6
CDR3aa: ASSPPLDTGGYT; j_gene: TRBJ1-2; len: 12; v_gene: TRBV28
CDR3aa: AWSVRDREY; j_gene: TRBJ2-3; len: 9; v_gene: TRBV30
CDR3aa: ASSFSDRYYNEQF; j_gene: TRBJ2-1; len: 13; v_gene: TRBV11-2
CDR3aa: ASSETSEGEQF; j_gene: TRBJ2-1; len: 11; v_gene: TRBV2
CDR3aa: AILVAASTDTQY; j_gene: TRBJ2-3; len: 12; v_gene: TRBV2
CDR3aa: ASSLRLRQGTEAF; j_gene: TRBJ1-1; len: 13; v_gene: TRBV27
CDR3aa: ASRPAAGPQGGLYNEQF; j_gene: TRBJ2-1; len: 17; v_gene: TRBV5-1
CDR3aa: ASSQELAFTGELF; j_gene: TRBJ2-2; len: 13; v_gene: TRBV3-1/TRBV3-2
CDR3aa: ASSRGTEAF; j_gene: TRBJ1-1; len: 9; v_gene: TRBV6-5
CDR3aa: ASRVDSGRTDTQY; j_gene: TRBJ2-3; len: 13; v_gene: TRBV5-1
CDR3aa: ASSPRGGINTGELF; j_gene: TRBJ2-2; len: 14; v_gene: TRBV7-2
CDR3aa: ASCGTGGNQPQH; j_gene: TRBJ1-5; len: 12; v_gene: TRBV19
CDR3aa: ASSLVQVSYNEQF; j_gene: TRBJ2-1; len: 13; v_gene: TRBV7-9
CDR3aa: ASSLAGYNQPQH; j_gene: TRBJ1-5; len: 12; v_gene: TRBV7-9
CDR3aa: ASTRQGSYNEQF; j_gene: TRBJ2-1; len: 12; v_gene: TRBV28
CDR3aa: ASSLEGLVYNEQF; j_gene: TRBJ2-1; len: 13; v_gene: TRBV5-1
CDR3aa: ASSIGGTRATQY; j_gene: TRBJ2-5; len: 12; v_gene: TRBV19
CDR3aa: ASSRIDRGQYNEQF; j_gene: TRBJ2-1; len: 14; v_gene: TRBV4-1
CDR3aa: ASSQGDDTGTFSSYEQY; j_gene: TRBJ2-7; len: 17; v_gene: TRBV3-1/TRBV3-2